This TCR beta chain was recorded in a study of blood T cell repertoires in COVID-19. Across the whole study: PBMCs, B-cell-depleted T cells, or T cells provided the cDNA or gDNA that made up the material.

This clone was seen only a few times. One end of the junction fails to match germline, which may point to a read error. Original handling: Reference gene primer amplification gave nucleated cell count estimates. Measured with immunoSEQ multiplex PCR; TCRdb has only the in-frame clones, and not every one. V, J and clone size derive from that table, while D and trimming were established from the DNA sequence. The top ten clones hold roughly 49% of a sample with about 62,000 clones, roughly 70% of them seen once. Individuals aged roughly 18 to 90 years were recruited from 24 US areas. The germline CDR1 and CDR2 sequences are SGHTA and FQGTGA. The CDR3 has 14 amino acids.

The clonotype was recovered from a woman aged 60-75 years who had been exposed to COVID-19. This chain uses TRBV7-3 with TRBJ1-1; D remains unclear. Sequencing input: PBMCs or T cells enriched from blood (not recorded which). The chain's CDR3 is CASSHGGQNAEAFF. The CDR3 DNA reads TGTGCCAGCAGCCATGGTGGGCAGAACGCTGAAGCTTTCTTT.